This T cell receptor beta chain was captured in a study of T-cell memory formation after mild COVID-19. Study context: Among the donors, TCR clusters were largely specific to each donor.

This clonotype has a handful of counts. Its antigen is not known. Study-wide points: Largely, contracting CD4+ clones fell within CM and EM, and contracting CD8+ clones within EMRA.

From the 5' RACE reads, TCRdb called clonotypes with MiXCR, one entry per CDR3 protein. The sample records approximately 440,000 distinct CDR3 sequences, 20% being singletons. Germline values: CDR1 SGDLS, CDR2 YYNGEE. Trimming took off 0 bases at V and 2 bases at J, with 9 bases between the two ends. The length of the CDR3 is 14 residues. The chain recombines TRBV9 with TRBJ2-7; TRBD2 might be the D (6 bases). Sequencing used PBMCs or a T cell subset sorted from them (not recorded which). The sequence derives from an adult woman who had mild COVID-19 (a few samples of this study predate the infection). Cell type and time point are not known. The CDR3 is CASSVGTTPYEQYF. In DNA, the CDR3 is TGTGCCAGCAGCGTAGGGACTACGCCCTACGAGCAGTACTTC.